This TCR beta chain stems from a study of post-analysis software for immune sequencing data. Whole-study findings and limits: Patients showed TRBV5-6, TRBV5-1 and TRBV20-1 among a few TRBV segments more frequent than in controls.

This clonotype turned up a few times. What it recognizes is unknown. Germline loops: CDR1 MNHNS, CDR2 SASEGT. With 7 bases removed from V and 0 bases from J, the gap between germline ends came to 13 bases. The CDR3 spans 14 residues. Unique molecular identifiers were carried by the TCR beta cDNA libraries. A single record per CDR3 protein comes from TCRdb applying MiXCR to the PCR reads. The table records fewer than 550,000 distinct CDR3 sequences, around 31% of them present only once. The source material was blood. The genes are TRBV6-1 and TRBJ2-7; tentative D call: TRBD2 (6 bases). The sequence was collected from a girl younger than 18 with multiple sclerosis. The CDR3 bases are TGTGCCAGCATGGAGGGTTTAAGCTCCTACGAGCAGTACTTC. Translating it yields CASMEGLSSYEQYF.